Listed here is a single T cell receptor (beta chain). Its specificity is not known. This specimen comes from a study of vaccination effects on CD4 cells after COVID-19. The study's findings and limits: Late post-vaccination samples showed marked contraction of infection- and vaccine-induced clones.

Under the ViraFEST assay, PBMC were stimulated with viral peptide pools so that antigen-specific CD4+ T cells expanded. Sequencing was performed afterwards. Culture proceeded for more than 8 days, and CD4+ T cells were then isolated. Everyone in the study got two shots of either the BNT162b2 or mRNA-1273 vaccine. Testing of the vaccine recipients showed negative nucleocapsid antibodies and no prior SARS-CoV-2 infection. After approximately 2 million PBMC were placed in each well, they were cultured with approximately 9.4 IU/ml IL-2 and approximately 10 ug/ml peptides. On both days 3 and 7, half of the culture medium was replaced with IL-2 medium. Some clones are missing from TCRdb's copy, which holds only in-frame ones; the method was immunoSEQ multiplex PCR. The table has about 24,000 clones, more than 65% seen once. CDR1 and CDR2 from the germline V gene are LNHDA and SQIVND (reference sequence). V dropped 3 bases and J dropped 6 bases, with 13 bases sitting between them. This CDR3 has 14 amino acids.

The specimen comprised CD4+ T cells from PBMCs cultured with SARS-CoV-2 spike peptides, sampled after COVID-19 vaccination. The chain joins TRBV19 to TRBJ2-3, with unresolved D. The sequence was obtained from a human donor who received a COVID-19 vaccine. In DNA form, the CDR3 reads TGTGCCAGTAGTATTAATTTATATGGGGATACGCAGTATTTT. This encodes CASSINLYGDTQYF.